This T cell receptor beta chain came from a study of control samples from healthy donors and cancer patients. Germline V gene sequence: CDR1 SGHRS, CDR2 YFSETQ. There are 15 residues in the CDR3. V dropped 0 bases and J dropped 4 bases, with 12 bases sitting between them. TCRdb keeps only in-frame clones here, not all; method: immunoSEQ multiplex PCR. This table has 140,000 or so clones, roughly 89% appearing once. Sequencing was carried out using blood. This TCR was sampled from a man aged 25 to 40 in good health. J is TRBJ2-3 and V is TRBV5-1; unclear D gene. The CDR3 is CASSLAPAFADTQYF. In nucleotides, the CDR3 is TGCGCCAGCAGCTTGGCCCCCGCCTTTGCAGATACGCAGTATTTT.